A selection of T cell receptor beta chains follows, all from one sample in a study of control samples from healthy donors and cancer patients. TCRdb's table, derived via immunoSEQ multiplex PCR, lists solely in-frame clones and lacks some. The sample includes about 80,000 clones, under 90% of them seen just once. Specimen: blood. Receptors were obtained from a man aged 50-59 years in good health. The CDR3 runs from the conserved cysteine through the conserved F or W. The order of the fields is D gene, clone size, J gene, V gene, CDR3 DNA, CDR3 protein. D genes are given only for firm matches. Some rows have no size entry. The others give once, few or many, or a class for an expanded clone.

-	-	TRBJ1-2	TRBV5-1	TGCGCCAGCAGCTTGGCTTCAGGGGAGGGCTATGGCTACACCTTC	CASSLASGEGYGYTF
-	-	TRBJ1-1	TRBV5-5	TGTGCCAGCAGCCCCTGGACAGCCAACACTGAAGCTTTCTTT	CASSPWTANTEAFF
-	-	TRBJ1-1	TRBV7-8	TGTGCCAGCAGCCCAAATTATCGGGGAGGGTCTGAAGCTTTCTTT	CASSPNYRGGSEAFF
TRBD2	-	TRBJ2-4	TRBV11-2	TGTGCCAGCAGCTTACGGGCTAGCGGGGTTCTAGCCAAAAACATTCAGTACTTC	CASSLRASGVLAKNIQYF
-	few	TRBJ1-5	TRBV5-1	TGCGCCAGCAGCTTGGGCTATAGCAATCAGCCCCAGCATTTT	CASSLGYSNQPQHF
-	-	TRBJ2-7	TRBV7-2	TGTGCCAGCAGCTTGGAGCTGGGGAGAGAGGGCTACGAGCAGTACTTC	CASSLELGREGYEQYF
TRBD1	-	TRBJ1-4	TRBV6-1	TGTGCCAGCAGTGAAGGGGGTGGGACAGGGACTGAAAAACTGTTTTTT	CASSEGGGTGTEKLFF
-	-	TRBJ2-5	TRBV5-1	TGCGCCACCGGATCGGGTGGGACCCAGTACTTC	CATGSGGTQYF
-	-	TRBJ1-5	TRBV4-2	TGTGCCAGCAGCCAAGATTATAGGGGAAATCAGCCCCAGCATTTT	CASSQDYRGNQPQHF
-	-	TRBJ2-3	TRBV10-1	TGCGCCAGCAGTGAGGGGAAAGGGACAGATACGCAGTATTTT	CASSEGKGTDTQYF
-	-	TRBJ2-1	TRBV5-1	TGCGCCAGCAGCTTGGCCATGGGGTCTGAGCAGTTCTTC	CASSLAMGSEQFF
-	-	TRBJ1-1	TRBV5-4	TGTGCCAGCACCCAGTTTGAAAGGGACGAAACTGAAGCTTTCTTT	CASTQFERDETEAFF
-	-	TRBJ1-2	TRBV6-5	TGTGCCGCCGGGCGGGCAGCTAACTATGGCTACACCTTC	CAAGRAANYGYTF
TRBD2	-	TRBJ2-3	TRBV2	TGTGCCAGCAGTCGTGGACTAGCCCTCACAGATACGCAGTATTTT	CASSRGLALTDTQYF
TRBD1	-	TRBJ1-2	TRBV6-5	TGTGCCAGCAGGCCTCCGGGACAGGGCTATGGCTACACCTTC	CASRPPGQGYGYTF
-	-	TRBJ1-3	TRBV5-4	TGTGCCAGCAGCAGGGACCTCTCTGGAAACACCATATATTTT	CASSRDLSGNTIYF
TRBD1	-	TRBJ2-2	TRBV11-3	TGTGCCAGCAGCCCAGGACAGGGAGAATCCGGGGAGCTGTTTTTT	CASSPGQGESGELFF
-	-	TRBJ1-5	TRBV6-5	TGTGCCAGCCCACCTAGGAGGGAAAGCAATCAGCCCCAGCATTTT	CASPPRRESNQPQHF
TRBD1	-	TRBJ2-1	TRBV14	TGTGCCAGCAGCCGGGACAGGGGTGATGAGCAGTTCTTC	CASSRDRGDEQFF
-	few	TRBJ2-7	TRBV10-1	TGCGCCAGCAGTGTGGGGGACGAGCAGTACTTC	CASSVGDEQYF
TRBD2	-	TRBJ2-3	TRBV5-1	TGCGCCAGCAGCCCCCGTTCTAGCGGGGGAACTAGCACAGATACGCAGTATTTT	CASSPRSSGGTSTDTQYF
TRBD1	-	TRBJ1-1	TRBV10-3	TGTGCCATCAGCGACAGGGGATGGACTGAAGCTTTCTTT	CAISDRGWTEAFF